The sequence of this TCR beta chain was determined in a study of cytomegalovirus exposure and HLA in healthy donors listed by TCRdb under 2017. Concerning the study at large: According to a later analysis, the roughly 130 validation repertoires were produced on the same platform as the approximately 610 repertoires of the first cohort. To predict cytomegalovirus infection status, the study combined high-throughput TCR immunosequencing, statistical association of individual TCRs with disease status, and machine learning. A separate validation cohort of 100 to 150 different subjects was used in addition to the roughly 720-subject first cohort. The study aimed to test whether cataloging public T cell receptors could reveal signatures of past pathogen exposure. The full study reports these points: Three of the identified cytomegalovirus-associated TCR beta chains were confirmed in vitro to be specific for cytomegalovirus antigens. Subsequent analysis determined that TCRs grouped into clusters in the first cohort also showed a tendency toward co-occurrence across the approximately 110 validation repertoires, and approximately 94% of cluster scores exceeded 0. The study listed 150 to 200 TCR beta chains as associated with cytomegalovirus. Cytomegalovirus status was reported to be diagnosed by the classifier with high specificity and sensitivity in both the original and validation cohorts. According to the authors, the approach could potentially be generalized to other disease states and immunological phenotypes. All 120 repertoires were used to score co-occurrence in the validation cohort in a later analysis, because that analysis had no HLA typing for the cohort. Across donors, most TCR sequences were observed very rarely, whereas some public TCRs were present in many individuals.

Remarks on this clone: Its antigen remains unidentified. Qualities for individual bases were not recorded, and no much larger clone is one base off.

The library relied on the immunoSEQ multiplex PCR assay. The published analysis was carried out like this. A statistical classification framework was built to diagnose cytomegalovirus status from the catalog of TCR beta chain sequences. TCRdb retrieved this table from immuneACCESS and kept in-frame rearrangements only. Not all clones are present; in checked studies, unresolved V genes account for under half, and no reason is known for the remainder. V, J and clone size are taken as reported in that table, and D and trimming were inferred from the DNA itself. Across this sample there are 73,000 or so clones, with roughly 93% seen only once. The ten largest clonotypes hold approximately 3% of the sample. Separate from the roughly 650-subject first cohort, the validation cohort of roughly 120 subjects was the group to which the donors belonged. Including cysteine and phenylalanine, the CDR3 has 15 amino acids. Only the CDR3 portion is preserved as DNA: 45 bases, with reading frame beginning at the first base. Deletion took 0 bases off V and 9 bases off J, with a span of 12 bases between the germline ends. The germline V gene yields LGHNA for CDR1 and YSLEER for CDR2.

The sequence was obtained from a woman younger than 30 in good health and CMV-seropositive. The V and J genes are TRBV4-3 and TRBJ1-6; TRBD1 is a weak D gene call, 6 bases matching. What was sequenced was PBMCs. Read as DNA, the sequence is TGCGCCAGCAGCCAAGATCGCGGGGGGCGTTCACCCCTCCACTTT. Its amino acids are CASSQDRGGRSPLHF.